A single sample is the source of the 17 T cell receptor beta chains below, sequenced in a study of immune evolution from preneoplasia to lung adenocarcinoma. The table came from immunoSEQ multiplex PCR; TCRdb's copy has only in-frame clones and leaves some out. There are 1,500 to 2,000 clones in the sample; more than 75% occur only once, and about 16% lies in the top ten. The sequencing sample was made of FFPE atypical adenomatous hyperplasia tissue from the lung. Noted subset: atypical adenomatous hyperplasia (AAH), lung preneoplasia. The source of these receptors is a person between 65 and 79 years old with lung adenocarcinoma.

The chain links TRBV7-2 to TRBJ2-3; D is ambiguous. Per the germline V gene, CDR1 is SGHTA and CDR2 is FQGNSA. V was shortened by 5 bases and J by 10 bases, with 10 bases between the two germline ends. This CDR3 has 11 residues. The CDR3 region is CASSGPVAQYF. The DNA for the CDR3 is TGTGCCAGCAGCGGCCCTGTGGCGCAGTATTTT.

V is TRBV5-4 and J is TRBJ2-5, with a tentative D call TRBD1 (6 bases). V was pared by 2 bases and J by 1 base, with 12 bases between. This CDR3 spans 15 amino acids. Germline V CDR1 and CDR2: SGHNT, YYREEE (reference sequence). The CDR3 bases are TGTGCCAGCAGCTTCTCTAGGGGGAGCCAAGAGACCCAGTACTTC. Translating it yields CASSFSRGSQETQYF.

The chain carries TRBV14 and TRBJ1-1, with D possibly TRBD1 on 6 matching bases. Germline V lookup: CDR1 SGHDN, CDR2 FVKESK. V lost 1 base to trimming and J lost 3 bases, with 12 bases between them. This CDR3 region has 15 residues. The CDR3 here is CASSQVMDSYTEAFF. The DNA of the CDR3 is TGTGCCAGCAGCCAAGTTATGGACAGCTACACTGAAGCTTTCTTT.

For this clone: Sequence at one end of the junction differs from germline and may be a read error. This chain joins TRBV5-1 and TRBJ2-7; 10 bases align to TRBD1. The CDR3 is made up of 13 amino acids. From germline, CDR1 is SGHRS and CDR2 YFSETQ. In DNA, the CDR3 is TGCGCCAGCAGCTTGGGGGCGGGACAGGGGTACATCTTC. It encodes CASSLGAGQGYIF.

The rearrangement uses TRBV30 and TRBJ2-3; the D gene could be TRBD1 or TRBD2 (6 bases each). The germline gives CDR1 GTSNPN, CDR2 SVGIG (reference sequence). The CDR3 sequence is 15 residues long. V lost 7 bases, J lost 6 bases, and 23 bases lay in between. CDR3 protein: CASTGGRGGIDTQYF. The CDR3 region has the DNA TGTGCCTCCACCGGGGGCAGGGGAGGAATTGATACGCAGTATTTT.

Within the sample, this clone is large. In DNA form, the CDR3 reads TGTGCCAGCAGCTTAGTTATCCCCGGCTACGAGCAGTACTTC. Amino acid sequence: CASSLVIPGYEQYF. The chain carries TRBV7-9 and TRBJ2-7; D is ambiguous. The CDR3 has 14 amino acids. Germline CDR1 is SEHNR and CDR2 is FQNEAQ (reference sequence). Trimming cost V 1 base and J 3 bases, with 10 bases left between them.

The sample holds a few counts of this clone. The chain recombines TRBV30 with TRBJ2-3; D is unresolved. There are 12 residues in the CDR3. CDR1 and CDR2 (germline): GTSNPN, SVGIG (reference sequence). The germline V and J ends were trimmed by 1 base and 6 bases, with 8 bases remaining between them. The DNA of the CDR3 is TGTGCCTGGAGTGAGAATAGCGATACGCAGTATTTT. It codes for CAWSENSDTQYF. Filled out from reference TRBV30 and TRBJ2-3, the complete variable domain reads SQTIHQWPATLVQPVGSPLSLECTVEGTSNPNLYWYRQAAGRGLQLLFYSVGIGQISSEVPQNLSASRPQDRQFILSSKKLLLSDSGFYLCAWSENSDTQYFGPGTRLTVL.

This clone was seen only a few times. The V call is TRBV28, the J call TRBJ2-7; TRBD1 or TRBD2 may be the D gene (5 bases each). The germline V gene has CDR1 MDHEN and CDR2 SYDVKM. This CDR3 has 14 residues. The V and J ends lost 2 bases and 6 bases respectively, with 14 bases between them. The CDR3 DNA sequence: TGTGCCAGCAGTTTAGAGGGGCTTGCTGGCGAGCAGTACTTC. Translating gives CASSLEGLAGEQYF.

The rearrangement uses TRBV5-1 and TRBJ2-7; TRBD1 might be the D (6 bases). Per germline, CDR1 SGHRS and CDR2 YFSETQ. V lost 0 bases, J lost 3 bases, and 7 bases lay in between. The CDR3 runs 13 residues. CDR3 loop: CASSLEGDYEQYF. The CDR3 coding sequence is TGCGCCAGCAGCTTGGAGGGGGACTACGAGCAGTACTTC. Filled out from reference TRBV5-1 and TRBJ2-7, the complete variable domain reads KAGVTQTPRYLIKTRGQQVTLSCSPISGHRSVSWYQQTPGQGLQFLFEYFSETQRNKGNFPGRFSGRQFSNSRSEMNVSTLELGDSALYLCASSLEGDYEQYFGPGTRLTVT.

The chain is built from TRBV7-9 and TRBJ2-7; D unresolved. The CDR3 has 14 residues. V shed 4 bases and J shed 0 bases, with 10 bases lying between them. Germline V lookup: CDR1 SEHNR, CDR2 FQNEAQ (reference sequence). CDR3 region: CASSSTDRSYEQYF. Here the CDR3 DNA reads TGTGCCAGCAGCTCGACGGACCGCTCCTACGAGCAGTACTTC. The full variable domain, in which reference TRBV7-9 and TRBJ2-7 provide the parts outside the CDR3, is DTGVSQNPRHKITKRGQNVTFRCDPISEHNRLYWYRQTLGQGPEFLTYFQNEAQLEKSRLLSDRFSAERPKGSFSTLEIQRTEQGDSAMYLCASSSTDRSYEQYFGPGTRLTVT.

The gene calls are TRBV11-2 and TRBJ2-7; tentative D call: TRBD1 (5 bases). This CDR3 comprises 14 residues. Germline V gene data show CDR1 as SGHAT and CDR2 as FQNNGV. Trimming removed 2 bases from V and 2 bases from J, with 10 bases in between. As DNA, the CDR3 is TGTGCCAGCAGCTTAACGGACAATGCCTACGAGCAGTACTTC. Translating gives CASSLTDNAYEQYF.

The sample holds a few counts of this clone. The rearrangement links TRBV28 to TRBJ2-7; unclear D gene. The germline V gene has CDR1 MDHEN and CDR2 SYDVKM. With 3 bases removed from V and 2 bases from J, the gap between germline ends came to 5 bases. The CDR3 extends over 12 amino acids. The CDR3: CASSFLPYEQYF. As DNA, the CDR3 is TGTGCCAGCAGTTTTTTGCCCTACGAGCAGTACTTC.

Sample share makes this clone large (0.1 to 1%). This chain connects TRBV14 to TRBJ1-1; D remains ambiguous. The CDR3 runs 16 residues. Germline CDR1 and CDR2: SGHDN and FVKESK. Trimming stripped 7 bases from V and 0 bases from J, with 18 bases between. The CDR3 here is CASTPDGPAMNTEAFF. The CDR3 coding sequence is TGTGCCAGCACCCCAGACGGTCCAGCCATGAACACTGAAGCTTTCTTT.

The V gene is TRBV6-1, the J gene TRBJ2-3, with D uncertain. The V end was cut by 6 bases, the J end by 0 bases, with 13 bases between. This CDR3 region has 15 residues. Germline values: CDR1 MNHNS, CDR2 SASEGT. CDR3 DNA: TGTGCCAGCAGATTGAAGGCGGCTAGCACAGATACGCAGTATTTT. It codes for CASRLKAASTDTQYF.

The chain combines TRBV5-1 with TRBJ2-3, with 15 bases aligning to TRBD2. Trimming took 5 bases from V and 4 from J; bases not matched to a gene: 2. This CDR3 has 15 residues. Looked up from germline, CDR1 is SGHRS and CDR2 is YFSETQ. CDR3 bases: TGCGCCAGCAGGGGACTAGCGGGAGGCTCAGATACGCAGTATTTT. Its translation: CASRGLAGGSDTQYF.

The chain employs TRBV28 and TRBJ2-7; maybe TRBD2 (6 bases). Per germline, CDR1 MDHEN and CDR2 SYDVKM. There are 15 residues in the CDR3. Trimming shortened V by 3 bases and J by 5 bases, and 17 bases separated the two germline ends. The CDR3 DNA follows: TGTGCCAGCAGTTTGGAGGGGACGGTCCGCCACGAGCAGTACTTC. It yields the protein CASSLEGTVRHEQYF.

The chain links TRBV27 to TRBJ2-1; either TRBD1 or TRBD2 may supply D (6 bases each). Germline loops: CDR1 MNHEY, CDR2 SMNVEV (reference sequence). V was shortened by 2 bases and J by 2 bases, with 16 bases between the two germline ends. The CDR3 has 17 amino acids. The CDR3 here is CASSLRAGQWAYNEQFF. As DNA, the CDR3 is TGTGCCAGCAGTTTACGGGCGGGACAATGGGCCTACAATGAGCAGTTCTTC.